The clone carrying this T cell receptor (beta chain) was detected once. This CDR3 spans 14 amino acids. Looked up from germline, CDR1 is MNHEY and CDR2 is SMNVEV (reference sequence). V gave up 2 bases and J gave up 6 bases, with 13 bases separating them. Measured with immunoSEQ multiplex PCR; TCRdb has only the in-frame clones, and not every one. The sample consists of about 94,000 clones, 90% of them appearing once. This record comes from a study of control samples from healthy donors and cancer patients. This clonotype was obtained from a woman in her late teens or twenties in good health. Sequences were obtained from blood. This chain links TRBV27 with TRBJ1-1; tentatively, D is TRBD1 (6 bases). CDR3: CASSLRQGIAEAFF. The CDR3 DNA is TGTGCCAGCAGTTTACGGCAGGGGATCGCTGAAGCTTTCTTT.